The entry below gives a single TCR beta chain sequence along with its context. Germline V lookup: CDR1 SGHAT, CDR2 FQDESV (reference sequence). Trimming removed 6 bases at V and 1 base at J, with 9 bases between. This CDR3 region has 14 residues. The data were produced by immunoSEQ multiplex PCR, yet TCRdb's version contains in-frame clones alone and is incomplete. Of about 40,000 clones listed, approximately 90% are singletons. Prior autoimmune disease or systemic immunosuppression barred patients. These data belong to a study of OX40 agonist ivuxolimab in advanced cancers. Study-level information: Clinicians treated patients with ivuxolimab, an agonistic anti-OX40 (CD134) antibody. In three patients, partial responses were observed, one with hepatocellular carcinoma and two with cutaneous melanoma. Hepatocellular carcinoma, melanoma, renal cell or head and neck cancer was diagnosed in the dose-escalation patients.

The sequence was collected from an adult with an advanced solid tumor such as melanoma, head and neck, liver or kidney cancer. The sample was CD4+ or CD8+ T cells sorted from blood, taken in a trial of the OX40 agonist ivuxolimab. The chain links TRBV11-1 to TRBJ2-2; the D gene is possibly TRBD1 (5 bases). This CDR3 is CASSRTLNTGELFF. The CDR3 region has the DNA TGTGCCAGCAGTCGGACACTGAACACCGGGGAGCTGTTTTTT. The variable domain in full, completed from reference TRBV11-1 and TRBJ2-2, reads EAEVAQSPRYKITEKSQAVAFWCDPISGHATLYWYRQILGQGPELLVQFQDESVVDDSQLPKDRFSAERLKGVDSTLKIQPAELGDSAMYLCASSRTLNTGELFFGEGSRLTVL.